What follows is one TCR beta chain and its context. CDR3 length: 16 amino acids. Germline values: CDR1 MRHNA, CDR2 SNTAGT. Trimming removed 6 bases from V and 10 bases from J; junction bases left unmatched: 14. Using immunoSEQ multiplex PCR, the repertoire was profiled, and TCRdb retains in-frame clones only, with some absent. The table has 50,000 or so clones, roughly 88% seen once. The source of the sample is a study of blood T cell repertoires in COVID-19. Study-level background: The study drew acute and convalescent COVID-19 samples from the United States, Italy and Spain.

The source material was peripheral blood. This sequence was found in a woman in her sixties with acute or convalescent COVID-19. V usage is TRBV6-4 and J usage is TRBJ2-1; 11 nucleotides agree with TRBD2. The CDR3 region has the DNA TGTGCCAGCAGCGTTAGCGGGAGGGCCCCACGAATAGAGCAGTTCTTC. Protein sequence: CASSVSGRAPRIEQFF.